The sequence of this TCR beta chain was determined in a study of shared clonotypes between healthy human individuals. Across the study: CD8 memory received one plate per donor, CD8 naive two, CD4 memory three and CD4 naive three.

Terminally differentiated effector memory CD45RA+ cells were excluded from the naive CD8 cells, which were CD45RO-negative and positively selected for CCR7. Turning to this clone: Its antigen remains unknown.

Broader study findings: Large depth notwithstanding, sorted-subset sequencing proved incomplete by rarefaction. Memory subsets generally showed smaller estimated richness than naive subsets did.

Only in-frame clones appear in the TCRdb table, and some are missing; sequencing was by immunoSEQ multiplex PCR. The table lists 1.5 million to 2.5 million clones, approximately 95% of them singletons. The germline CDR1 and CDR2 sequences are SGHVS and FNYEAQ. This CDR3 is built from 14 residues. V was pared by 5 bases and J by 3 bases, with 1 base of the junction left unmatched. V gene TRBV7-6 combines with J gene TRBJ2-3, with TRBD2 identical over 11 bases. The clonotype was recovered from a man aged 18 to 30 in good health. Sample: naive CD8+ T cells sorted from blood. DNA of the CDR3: TGTGCCAGCAGCCGGACTAGCGGGACAGATACGCAGTATTTT. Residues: CASSRTSGTDTQYF.